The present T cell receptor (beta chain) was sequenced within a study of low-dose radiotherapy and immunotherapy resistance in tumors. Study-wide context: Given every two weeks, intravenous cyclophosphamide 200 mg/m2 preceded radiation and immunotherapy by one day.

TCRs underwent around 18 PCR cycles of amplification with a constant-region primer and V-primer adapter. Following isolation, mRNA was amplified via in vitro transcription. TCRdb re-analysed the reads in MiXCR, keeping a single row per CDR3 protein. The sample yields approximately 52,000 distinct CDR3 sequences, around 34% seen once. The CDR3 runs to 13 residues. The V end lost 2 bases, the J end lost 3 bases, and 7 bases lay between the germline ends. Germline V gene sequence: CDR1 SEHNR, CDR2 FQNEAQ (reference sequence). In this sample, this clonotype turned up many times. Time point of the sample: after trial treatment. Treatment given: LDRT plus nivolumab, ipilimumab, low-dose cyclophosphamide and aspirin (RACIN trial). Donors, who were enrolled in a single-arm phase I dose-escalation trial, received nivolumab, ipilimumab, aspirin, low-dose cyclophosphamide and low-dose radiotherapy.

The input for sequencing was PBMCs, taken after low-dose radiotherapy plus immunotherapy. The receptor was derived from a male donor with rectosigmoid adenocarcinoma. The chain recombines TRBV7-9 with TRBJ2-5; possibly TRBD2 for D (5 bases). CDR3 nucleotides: TGTGCCAGCAGCTTATCAGCGGAAGAGACCCAGTACTTC. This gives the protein CASSLSAEETQYF.